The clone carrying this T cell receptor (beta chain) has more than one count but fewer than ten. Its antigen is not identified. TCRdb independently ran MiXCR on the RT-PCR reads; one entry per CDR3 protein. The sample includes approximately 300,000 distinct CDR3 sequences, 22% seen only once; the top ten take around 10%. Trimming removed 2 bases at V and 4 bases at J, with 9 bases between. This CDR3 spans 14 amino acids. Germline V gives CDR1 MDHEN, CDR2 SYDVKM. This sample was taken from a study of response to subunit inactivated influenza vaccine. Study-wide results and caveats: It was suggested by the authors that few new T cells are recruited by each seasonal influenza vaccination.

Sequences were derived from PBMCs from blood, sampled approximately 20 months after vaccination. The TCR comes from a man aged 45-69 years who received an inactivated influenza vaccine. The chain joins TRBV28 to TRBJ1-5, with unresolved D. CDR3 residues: CASSLVVGNQPQHF. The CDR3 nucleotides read TGTGCCAGCAGTTTAGTCGTAGGTAATCAGCCCCAGCATTTT.